One sample yielded the 13 T cell receptor beta chains listed below, sequenced in a study of T-cell reconstitution after alpha-beta-depleted transplantation in children. The TCRbeta library was prepared with unique molecular identifiers. TCRdb reanalysed the PCR reads using MiXCR and keeps one entry per CDR3 protein. The repertoire has about 200,000 distinct CDR3 sequences, roughly 15% of them found once; the top ten carry just under 45%. Sample: PBMCs, mostly from graft donor cells, taken 360 days after TCRalphabeta/CD19-depleted stem cell transplant. These TCRs come from a male patient aged 2-15 years who had a stem cell transplant for acute lymphoblastic leukemia, so the T cells may come from the graft donor.

This clonotype was counted between two and nine times. This chain uses TRBV20-1 with TRBJ2-6; TRBD2 agrees at 8 bases. The J segment lost 0 bases and the V segment lost 6 bases, leaving 7 bases of the junction unmatched. This CDR3 region has 16 residues. Germline V lookup: CDR1 DFQATT, CDR2 SNEGSKA (reference sequence). Here the CDR3 DNA reads TGCAGTGCCGGGAGGGCGGGATCCTCTGGGGCCAACGTCCTGACTTTC. Its translation: CSAGRAGSSGANVLTF.

This clonotype was found a few times. V and J are TRBV10-3 and TRBJ2-5; D might be TRBD2 (6 bases). The length of the CDR3 is 15 residues. Trimming shortened V by 3 bases and J by 5 bases, and 16 bases separated the two germline ends. Germline CDR1 is ENHRY and CDR2 is SYGVKD. The CDR3 reads CAISDLRGLFETQYF. The CDR3 DNA is TGTGCCATCAGTGATCTGCGGGGTTTATTTGAGACCCAGTACTTC.

This clonotype came up a few times. In DNA form, the CDR3 reads TGCGCCAGCAGCTCTTGGACAGGTTCTAACTATGGCTACACCTTC. This translates into CASSSWTGSNYGYTF. This chain joins TRBV5-1 and TRBJ1-2; 7 bases match TRBD1. Germline V CDR1 and CDR2: SGHRS, YFSETQ. CDR3 length equals 15 residues. The junction had 5 bases not matched to a gene; V was cut back by 3 bases and J by 0 bases.

The chain joins TRBV5-1 to TRBJ1-2; D is ambiguous. Trimming left V 0 bases short and J 8 bases short, with 14 bases between. This CDR3 contains 14 residues. CDR1 and CDR2 (germline): SGHRS, YFSETQ. The CDR3 DNA follows: TGCGCCAGCAGCTTGGGAGGTAGTTCAAAAGGCTACACCTTC. Amino acids: CASSLGGSSKGYTF.

The V call is TRBV2, the J call TRBJ2-1; 10 nucleotides match TRBD1. Germline loops: CDR1 SNHLY, CDR2 FYNNEI. This CDR3 is built from 15 residues. The trim removed 3 bases at V and 5 bases at J, leaving 4 bases unmatched. DNA for the CDR3: TGTGCCAGCAGTGAGGACAGGGGGGCCAACAATGAGCAGTTCTTC. Its protein is CASSEDRGANNEQFF.

V and J are TRBV5-6 and TRBJ2-5, with TRBD2 matching over 13 bases. This CDR3 contains 17 residues. Looked up from germline, CDR1 is SGHDT and CDR2 is YYEEEE. The trim removed 3 bases at V and 2 bases at J, leaving 7 bases unmatched. The CDR3 region is CASSYPQLAGGQETQYF. Written as DNA, the CDR3 is TGTGCCAGCAGCTATCCCCAACTAGCGGGGGGGCAAGAGACCCAGTACTTC. Using reference TRBV5-6 and TRBJ2-5 for the parts outside the CDR3, the full variable domain is DAGVTQSPTHLIKTRGQQVTLRCSPKSGHDTVSWYQQALGQGPQFIFQYYEEEERQRGNFPDRFSGHQFPNYSSELNVNALLLGDSALYLCASSYPQLAGGQETQYFGPGTRLLVL.

This clonotype has a handful of counts. The V and J genes are TRBV7-8 and TRBJ2-5; D gene uncertain. The CDR3 sequence is 13 residues long. Looked up from germline, CDR1 is SGHVS and CDR2 is FQNEAQ. With 5 bases removed from V and 5 bases from J, the gap between germline ends came to 12 bases. CDR3 region: CASSQKAGETQYF. The CDR3 region has the DNA TGTGCCAGCAGCCAGAAGGCAGGCGAGACCCAGTACTTC.

The J gene is TRBJ2-1, the V gene TRBV20-1; 12 positions match TRBD2. Germline V gene lookup returns CDR1 DFQATT and CDR2 SNEGSKA (reference sequence). V lost 4 bases and J lost 4; bases outside the gene matches: 8. The CDR3 length is 16 residues. CDR3 amino acids: CSATKLAGGPYNEQFF. CDR3 coding DNA: TGCAGTGCTACCAAGCTAGCGGGGGGGCCATACAATGAGCAGTTCTTC.

The gene calls are TRBV27 and TRBJ2-4; 9 bases agree with TRBD1. Germline V gene data show CDR1 as MNHEY and CDR2 as SMNVEV (reference sequence). The J segment lost 5 bases and the V segment lost 5 bases, leaving 16 bases of the junction unmatched. This CDR3 has 18 residues. CDR3 sequence (DNA): TGTGCCAGCAGTCCCCATCCCCCGGGACAGGGATACGAAAACATTCAGTACTTC. Translation gives CASSPHPPGQGYENIQYF.

The chain joins TRBV7-6 to TRBJ2-7; the match to TRBD1 covers 9 bases. The trim removed 3 bases at V and 3 bases at J, leaving 12 bases unmatched. Germline CDR1 and CDR2: SGHVS and FNYEAQ. The CDR3 loop spans 17 amino acids. The DNA for the CDR3 is TGTGCCAGCAGCTTCTTGGGAGCGGGACAGGGAGGCTACGAGCAGTACTTC. Translated: CASSFLGAGQGGYEQYF.

This clonotype was seen only a few times. The rearrangement joins TRBV6-2 or TRBV6-3 to TRBJ1-1; D unresolved. The CDR3 is made up of 12 amino acids. Between the trimmed V and J ends, which lost 6 bases and 6 bases, there was a span of 11 bases. CDR1 and CDR2 from the germline V gene are MNHEY and SVGEGT. CDR3: CASSFDVAEAFF. As DNA, the CDR3 is TGTGCCAGCAGCTTTGACGTAGCTGAAGCTTTCTTT.

This clonotype was recorded a few times. The V call is TRBV7-2, the J call TRBJ1-2; a weak D match, TRBD1 (5 bases). The CDR3 is 16 residues long. V was cut by 5 bases and J by 1 base, with 17 bases left in between. Germline values: CDR1 SGHTA, CDR2 FQGNSA. The CDR3 sequence: CASSLDGGGLNYGYTF. The CDR3 DNA is TGTGCCAGCAGCCTTGATGGGGGTGGGCTTAACTATGGCTACACCTTC.

This rearrangement joins TRBV4-3 to TRBJ2-3, with 13 bases that match TRBD2. V shed 1 base, J shed 9 bases, and the junction held 13 bases outside the gene matches. The CDR3 is 18 residues long. The germline gives CDR1 LGHNA, CDR2 YSLEER. The CDR3 loop is CASSQVSALAGGPGTQYF. The CDR3 region has the DNA TGCGCCAGCAGCCAAGTCTCCGCACTAGCGGGGGGGCCCGGCACGCAGTATTTT.